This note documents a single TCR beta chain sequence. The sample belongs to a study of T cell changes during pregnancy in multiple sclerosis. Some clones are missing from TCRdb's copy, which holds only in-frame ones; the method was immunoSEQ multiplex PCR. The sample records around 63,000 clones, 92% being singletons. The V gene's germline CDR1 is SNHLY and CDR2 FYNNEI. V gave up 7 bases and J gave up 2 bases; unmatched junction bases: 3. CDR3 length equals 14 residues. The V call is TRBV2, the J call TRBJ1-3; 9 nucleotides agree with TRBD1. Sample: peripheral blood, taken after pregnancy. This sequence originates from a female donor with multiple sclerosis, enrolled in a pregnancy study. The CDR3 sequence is CASKQGATGNTIYF. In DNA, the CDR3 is TGTGCCAGCAAACAGGGGGCGACTGGAAACACCATATATTTT.